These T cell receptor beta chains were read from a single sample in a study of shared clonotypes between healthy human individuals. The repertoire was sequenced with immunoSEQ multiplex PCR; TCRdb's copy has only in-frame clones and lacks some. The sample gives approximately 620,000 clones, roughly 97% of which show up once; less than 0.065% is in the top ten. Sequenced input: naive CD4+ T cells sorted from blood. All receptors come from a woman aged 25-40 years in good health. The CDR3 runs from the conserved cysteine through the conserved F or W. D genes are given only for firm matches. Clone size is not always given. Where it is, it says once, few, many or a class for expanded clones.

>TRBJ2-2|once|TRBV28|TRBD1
CASSFAQGASGELFF
TGTGCCAGCAGTTTTGCACAGGGGGCATCCGGGGAGCTGTTTTTT
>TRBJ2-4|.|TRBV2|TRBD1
CASRELGQGVKNIQYF
TGTGCCAGCAGAGAACTTGGACAGGGGGTCAAAAACATTCAGTACTTC
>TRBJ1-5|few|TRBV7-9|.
CASSFRADQPQHF
TGTGCCAGCAGCTTCCGGGCAGATCAGCCCCAGCATTTT
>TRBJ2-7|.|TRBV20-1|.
CSALGERWYF
TGCAGTGCTCTAGGTGAGAGGTGGTACTTC
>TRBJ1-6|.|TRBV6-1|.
CASSEVGQTSPLHF
TGTGCCAGCAGTGAAGTTGGGCAGACTTCACCCCTCCACTTT
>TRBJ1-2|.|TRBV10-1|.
CASRRGKGTYGYTF
TGCGCCAGCAGGCGAGGAAAGGGGACCTATGGCTACACCTTC
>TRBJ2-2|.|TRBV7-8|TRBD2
CASSLGLAGVWLGLNTGELFF
TGTGCCAGCAGCTTGGGACTAGCGGGAGTCTGGCTGGGACTGAACACCGGGGAGCTGTTTTTT
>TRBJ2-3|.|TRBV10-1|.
CASSDRNGVTDTQYF
TGCGCCAGCAGTGATCGTAATGGGGTCACAGATACGCAGTATTTT
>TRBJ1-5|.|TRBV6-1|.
CASRYTGPNQPQHF
TGTGCCAGCAGGTACACAGGTCCCAATCAGCCCCAGCATTTT
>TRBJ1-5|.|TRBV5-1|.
CASSLGDEGQPQHF
TGCGCCAGCAGCCTAGGTGATGAGGGTCAGCCCCAGCATTTT
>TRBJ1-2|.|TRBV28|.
CASSTVAGQGGYTF
TGTGCCAGCAGTACGGTCGCGGGCCAAGGTGGCTACACCTTC
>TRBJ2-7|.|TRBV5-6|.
CASSSLRGGEQYF
TGTGCCAGCAGCTCACTCAGGGGGGGAGAGCAGTACTTC
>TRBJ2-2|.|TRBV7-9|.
CASSLRTHGTGELFF
TGTGCCAGCAGCTTAAGGACCCACGGGACCGGGGAGCTGTTTTTT
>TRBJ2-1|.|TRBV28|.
CASTLTGNNEQFF
TGTGCCAGCACCCTAACAGGAAACAATGAGCAGTTCTTC
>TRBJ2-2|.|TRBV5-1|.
CASSLPIYPGFSGNTGELFF
TGCGCCAGCAGCTTGCCGATCTATCCAGGGTTTAGCGGGAACACCGGGGAGCTGTTTTTT
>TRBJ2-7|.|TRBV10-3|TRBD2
CAITGLVGSEQYF
TGTGCCATCACAGGACTAGTCGGCTCCGAGCAGTACTTC
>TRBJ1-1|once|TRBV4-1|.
CASSQVPRLENTEAFF
TGCGCCAGCAGCCAAGTGCCCCGACTCGAGAACACTGAAGCTTTCTTT
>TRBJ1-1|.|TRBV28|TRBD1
CASSLSGGFMNTEAFF
TGTGCCAGCAGTTTGTCAGGGGGCTTCATGAACACTGAAGCTTTCTTT
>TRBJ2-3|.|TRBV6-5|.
CASSPLYTRTDTQYF
TGTGCCAGCAGCCCCCTATACACTCGGACAGATACGCAGTATTTT
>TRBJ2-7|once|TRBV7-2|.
CASSFKAELFYEQYF
TGTGCCAGCAGCTTTAAAGCGGAACTCTTCTACGAGCAGTACTTC
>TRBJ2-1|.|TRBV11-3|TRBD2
CASSPRTSGYNEQFF
TGTGCCAGCAGCCCCCGTACTAGCGGCTACAATGAGCAGTTCTTC
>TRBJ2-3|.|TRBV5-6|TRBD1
CASSPTVGQGRSDTQYF
TGTGCCAGCAGCCCCACGGTGGGACAGGGAAGATCAGATACGCAGTATTTT
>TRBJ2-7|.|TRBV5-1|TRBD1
CASSPRTGPYEQYF
TGCGCCAGCAGCCCGAGGACAGGCCCCTACGAGCAGTACTTC
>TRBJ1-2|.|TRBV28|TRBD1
CASSSPGQGKGYTF
TGTGCCAGCAGTTCTCCGGGACAGGGCAAAGGCTACACCTTC
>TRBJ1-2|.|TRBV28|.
CASSLAGAGGYTF
TGTGCCAGCAGTTTGGCAGGGGCGGGTGGCTACACCTTC
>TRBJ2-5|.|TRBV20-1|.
CSARTPGAQYF
TGCAGTGCCAGAACCCCCGGGGCCCAGTACTTC
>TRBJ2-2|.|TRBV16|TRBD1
CASTPMWTGGNTGELFF
TGTGCCAGCACCCCAATGTGGACAGGGGGTAACACCGGGGAGCTGTTTTTT
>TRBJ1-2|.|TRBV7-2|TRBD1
CATLGTGIYGYTF
TGTGCCACCCTAGGGACAGGGATCTATGGCTACACCTTC
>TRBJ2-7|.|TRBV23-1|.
CASSPEQYF
TGCGCCAGCAGCCCCGAGCAGTACTTC
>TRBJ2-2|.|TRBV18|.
CASSPRTGELFF
TGTGCCAGCTCACCTCGGACCGGGGAGCTGTTTTTT
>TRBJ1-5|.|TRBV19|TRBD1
CASRITPRQGFQPQHF
TGTGCCAGTAGGATCACCCCGCGACAGGGTTTTCAGCCCCAGCATTTT
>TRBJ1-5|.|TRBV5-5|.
CASSSQVNPNQPQHF
TGTGCCAGCAGCTCTCAGGTTAACCCAAATCAGCCCCAGCATTTT
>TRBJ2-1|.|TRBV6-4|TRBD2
CASSAGLVYHEQFF
TGTGCCAGCAGTGCGGGACTAGTTTACCATGAGCAGTTCTTC
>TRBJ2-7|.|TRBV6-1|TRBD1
CASSERTRTDRAGEQYF
TGTGCCAGCAGTGAGCGAACTCGCACCGACAGGGCCGGCGAGCAGTACTTC
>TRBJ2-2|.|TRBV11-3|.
CASSRIRNTGELFF
TGTGCCAGCAGCAGAATTCGGAACACCGGGGAGCTGTTTTTT
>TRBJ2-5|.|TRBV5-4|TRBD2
CASSLTSGSRETQYF
TGTGCCAGCAGCCTGACTAGCGGGAGTCGAGAGACCCAGTACTTC
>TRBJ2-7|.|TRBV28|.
CASTSAAYEQYF
TGTGCCAGCACTAGCGCAGCCTACGAGCAGTACTTC
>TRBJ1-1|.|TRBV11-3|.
CASSLDEQTNTEAFF
TGTGCCAGCAGCTTAGATGAACAGACGAACACTGAAGCTTTCTTT
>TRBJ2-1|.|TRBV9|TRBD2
CASSASGLAGISYNEQFF
TGTGCCAGCAGCGCCTCCGGACTAGCGGGAATATCCTACAATGAGCAGTTCTTC
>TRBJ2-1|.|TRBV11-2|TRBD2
CASSPVGTSGRRNEQFF
TGTGCCAGCAGCCCTGTAGGGACTAGCGGGAGGAGGAATGAGCAGTTCTTC
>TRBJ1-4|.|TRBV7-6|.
CASSLGAAPNEKLFF
TGTGCCAGCAGCTTGGGGGCGGCCCCTAATGAAAAACTGTTTTTT
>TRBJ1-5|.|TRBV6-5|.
CASSPDRARNQPQHF
TGTGCCAGCAGTCCGGACAGAGCACGCAATCAGCCCCAGCATTTT
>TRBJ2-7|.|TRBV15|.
CATSREASGYEQYF
TGTGCCACCAGCAGAGAGGCGAGCGGTTACGAGCAGTACTTC
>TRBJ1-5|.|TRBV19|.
CASSWGGQPQHF
TGTGCCAGTAGTTGGGGTGGGCAGCCCCAGCATTTT
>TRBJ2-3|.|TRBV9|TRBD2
CASSVIAGARDTQYF
TGTGCCAGCAGCGTTATAGCGGGAGCGAGAGATACGCAGTATTTT
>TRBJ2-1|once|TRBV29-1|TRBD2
CSVGLAEYNEQFF
TGCAGCGTAGGACTAGCGGAGTACAATGAGCAGTTCTTC
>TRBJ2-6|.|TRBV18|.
CASSPGQTGANVLTF
TGTGCCAGCTCTCCCGGCCAGACTGGGGCCAACGTCCTGACTTTC
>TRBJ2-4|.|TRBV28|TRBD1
CASSFPLEGAGDIQYF
TGTGCCAGCAGTTTCCCCCTCGAGGGGGCCGGGGACATTCAGTACTTC
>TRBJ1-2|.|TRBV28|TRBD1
CASSPNRGYGYTF
TGTGCCAGCAGCCCGAACAGGGGTTATGGCTACACCTTC
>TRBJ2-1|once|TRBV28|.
CASSSSEKGSSYNEQFF
TGTGCCAGCAGTTCTAGCGAGAAGGGGAGCTCCTACAATGAGCAGTTCTTC
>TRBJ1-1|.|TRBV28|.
CASSLWGSIRTEAFF
TGTGCCAGCAGTTTATGGGGCTCAATCCGCACTGAAGCTTTCTTT
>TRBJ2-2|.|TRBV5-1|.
CASKGEETGELFF
TGCGCCAGCAAGGGGGAAGAAACCGGGGAGCTGTTTTTT
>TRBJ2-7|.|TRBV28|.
CASSLGDTTYEQYF
TGTGCCAGCAGTTTAGGAGACACCACCTACGAGCAGTACTTC
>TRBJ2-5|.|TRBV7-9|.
CASTIAAQETQYF
TGTGCCAGTACTATAGCAGCTCAAGAGACCCAGTACTTC
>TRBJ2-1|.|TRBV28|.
CASSFPPHNEQFF
TGTGCCAGCAGTTTTCCCCCACACAATGAGCAGTTCTTC